This T cell receptor (beta chain) stems from a study of OX40 agonist ivuxolimab in advanced cancers. Study-wide results and limits: Dose levels from 0.1 to 3.0 mg/kg saw CD4+ and CD8+ blood T cells expand clonally by week 6.

The length of the CDR3 is 13 residues. Unmatched junction bases numbered 4, after V lost 6 bases and J lost 3 bases. Germline V gene sequence: CDR1 SNHLY, CDR2 FYNNEI. As regards this clone: Its specificity is unknown.

Sequenced by immunoSEQ multiplex PCR; TCRdb stores in-frame clones only, minus some. The data hold under 65,000 clones, with 75% to 90% observed a single time. The sample here was CD4+ or CD8+ T cells sorted from blood, taken in a trial of the OX40 agonist ivuxolimab. The genes are TRBV2 and TRBJ1-1, with 7 bases matching TRBD1. The clonotype comes from an adult with an advanced solid tumor such as melanoma, head and neck, liver or kidney cancer. The CDR3 reads CASSADRDTEAFF. CDR3 bases: TGTGCCAGCAGCGCCGACAGGGACACTGAAGCTTTCTTT.